This TCR beta chain appears in the sequencing data of a study of OX40 agonist ivuxolimab in advanced cancers. Profiled with immunoSEQ multiplex PCR; TCRdb holds only in-frame clones, not every one. In the table there are fewer than 80,000 clones, more than 70% of which are singletons. The CDR3 is 14 amino acids. CDR1 SGHNT and CDR2 YENEEA come from the germline V gene. Trimming left V 1 base short and J 1 base short, with 8 bases between. Source: CD4+ or CD8+ T cells sorted from blood, taken in a trial of the OX40 agonist ivuxolimab. The V gene is TRBV11-3, the J gene TRBJ2-7; D is ambiguous. The sequence was obtained from an adult with an advanced solid tumor such as melanoma, head and neck, liver or kidney cancer. CDR3 sequence: CASSLGVGSYEQYF. CDR3 sequence (DNA): TGTGCCAGCAGCTTAGGGGTCGGATCCTACGAGCAGTACTTC.